The next 2 T cell receptor beta chains were all read from a single sample in a study of cytomegalovirus exposure and HLA in healthy donors. A multiplex PCR was run with 60 Vbeta primers and 13 Jbeta primers. Assay used: immunoSEQ multiplex PCR; TCRdb lists only in-frame clones, some missing. The sample shows about 93,000 clones, under 85% of them seen only once. Input material: PBMCs. The origin of the receptors is a middle-aged woman in good health and CMV-seronegative.

J is TRBJ1-6 and V is TRBV2, with D hard to call. Trimming left V 7 bases short and J 9 bases short, with 13 bases between. Per germline, CDR1 SNHLY and CDR2 FYNNEI. This CDR3 has 13 amino acids. Here the CDR3 reads CASMSDIPSPLHF. In DNA form, the CDR3 reads TGTGCCAGCATGAGTGATATCCCTTCACCCCTCCACTTT.

The J gene is TRBJ1-1, the V gene TRBV28; D uncertain. CDR3 length equals 17 residues. The germline V gene encodes CDR1 MDHEN and CDR2 SYDVKM. The V end was cut by 5 bases, the J end by 3 bases, with 22 bases between. In DNA, the CDR3 is TGTGCCAGCAGTGCCACCCTTCCGGGAGTTAAGGACACTGAAGCTTTCTTT. This encodes CASSATLPGVKDTEAFF.